This is a list of T cell receptor beta chains from one sample in a study of cytomegalovirus exposure and HLA in healthy donors. Repertoires were generated with immunoSEQ multiplex PCR, while TCRdb's copy carries only in-frame clones and drops some. Of some 150,000 clones in the sample, over 75% were seen once. The sequencing sample was made of PBMCs. Source of these receptors: a woman aged 25-40 years in good health and CMV-seronegative. The CDR3 runs from the conserved cysteine through the conserved F or W. Fields, in order: J gene, CDR3 length, D gene, V gene, clone size, CDR3 protein, CDR3 DNA. D genes are given only for firm matches. Clone sizes are given selectively: once, few, many, or a class where the clone is expanded.

j_call: TRBJ2-7
cdr3_length: 15
d_call: .
v_call: TRBV7-6
clone_size: .
cdr3_aa: CASSSQGYLSYEQYF
cdr3_nt: TGTGCCAGCAGCTCACAGGGCTATCTGTCCTACGAGCAGTACTTC

j_call: TRBJ2-3
cdr3_length: 16
d_call: TRBD1
v_call: TRBV6-5
clone_size: .
cdr3_aa: CASSYGQGSVTDTQYF
cdr3_nt: TGTGCCAGCAGTTATGGACAGGGGTCCGTCACAGATACGCAGTATTTT

j_call: TRBJ1-4
cdr3_length: 12
d_call: TRBD1
v_call: TRBV28
clone_size: .
cdr3_aa: CASRQGEEKLFF
cdr3_nt: TGTGCCAGCAGACAGGGGGAAGAAAAGCTGTTTTTT

j_call: TRBJ2-3
cdr3_length: 17
d_call: TRBD1
v_call: TRBV13
clone_size: .
cdr3_aa: CASSGTGTGGSTDTQYF
cdr3_nt: TGTGCCAGCAGCGGAACCGGGACAGGGGGATCCACAGATACGCAGTATTTT

j_call: TRBJ1-2
cdr3_length: 15
d_call: TRBD1
v_call: TRBV5-1
clone_size: .
cdr3_aa: CASSLVTGGEDGYTF
cdr3_nt: TGCGCCAGCAGCTTGGTTACAGGGGGCGAGGATGGCTACACCTTC

j_call: TRBJ1-4
cdr3_length: 14
d_call: .
v_call: TRBV6-6
clone_size: .
cdr3_aa: CASSYTQMNEKLFF
cdr3_nt: TGTGCCAGCAGTTACACCCAGATGAATGAAAAACTGTTTTTT

j_call: TRBJ2-2
cdr3_length: 12
d_call: .
v_call: TRBV7-6
clone_size: .
cdr3_aa: CASSLGAGELFF
cdr3_nt: TGTGCCAGCAGCTTAGGAGCCGGGGAGCTGTTTTTT

j_call: TRBJ1-2
cdr3_length: 14
d_call: TRBD1
v_call: TRBV18
clone_size: .
cdr3_aa: CASTSQGGLYGYTF
cdr3_nt: TGTGCCAGCACTTCTCAAGGGGGCCTCTATGGCTACACCTTC

j_call: TRBJ1-5
cdr3_length: 16
d_call: .
v_call: TRBV5-5
clone_size: .
cdr3_aa: CASSLGTDGHYQPQHF
cdr3_nt: TGTGCCAGCAGCTTGGGCACCGACGGACATTATCAGCCCCAGCATTTT

j_call: TRBJ2-7
cdr3_length: 15
d_call: TRBD2
v_call: TRBV2
clone_size: .
cdr3_aa: CASSEGLAVGYEQYF
cdr3_nt: TGTGCCAGCAGTGAAGGACTAGCGGTTGGCTACGAGCAGTACTTC

j_call: TRBJ2-1
cdr3_length: 19
d_call: TRBD2
v_call: TRBV4-1
clone_size: once
cdr3_aa: CASSQGYPVAGSSYNEQFF
cdr3_nt: TGCGCCAGCAGCCAAGGATACCCGGTAGCGGGGAGCTCCTACAATGAGCAGTTCTTC

j_call: TRBJ2-3
cdr3_length: 14
d_call: TRBD1
v_call: TRBV5-6
clone_size: .
cdr3_aa: CASSLRTGEDTQYF
cdr3_nt: TGTGCCAGCAGCCTAAGGACAGGGGAAGATACGCAGTATTTT

j_call: TRBJ1-4
cdr3_length: 15
d_call: TRBD1
v_call: TRBV19
clone_size: .
cdr3_aa: CASRKDRGPNEKLFF
cdr3_nt: TGTGCCAGTAGGAAAGACAGGGGTCCTAATGAAAAACTGTTTTTT

j_call: TRBJ1-6
cdr3_length: 15
d_call: TRBD1
v_call: TRBV4-1
clone_size: .
cdr3_aa: CASSQDQDRASPLHF
cdr3_nt: TGCGCCAGCAGCCAAGATCAGGACAGGGCTTCACCCCTCCACTTT

j_call: TRBJ2-7
cdr3_length: 16
d_call: .
v_call: TRBV7-3
clone_size: .
cdr3_aa: CASSQGRGGIASEQYF
cdr3_nt: TGTGCCAGCAGCCAGGGTCGAGGGGGTATCGCCTCCGAGCAGTACTTC

j_call: TRBJ1-1
cdr3_length: 15
d_call: TRBD1
v_call: TRBV18
clone_size: .
cdr3_aa: CASSPGGTANTEAFF
cdr3_nt: TGTGCCAGCTCACCAGGGGGGACAGCCAACACTGAAGCTTTCTTT

j_call: TRBJ1-2
cdr3_length: 15
d_call: TRBD1
v_call: TRBV7-3
clone_size: few
cdr3_aa: CASSLGTGIPYGYTF
cdr3_nt: TGTGCCAGCAGCTTAGGGACAGGGATCCCCTATGGCTACACCTTC

j_call: TRBJ2-3
cdr3_length: 16
d_call: .
v_call: TRBV5-1
clone_size: .
cdr3_aa: CASSPITAAKINTQYF
cdr3_nt: TGCGCCAGCAGCCCGATAACAGCAGCTAAGATCAATACGCAGTATTTT

j_call: TRBJ2-5
cdr3_length: 16
d_call: TRBD2
v_call: TRBV7-9
clone_size: .
cdr3_aa: CASSPGLAGGKETQYF
cdr3_nt: TGTGCCAGCAGCCCCGGACTAGCGGGAGGGAAAGAGACCCAGTACTTC

j_call: TRBJ2-1
cdr3_length: 15
d_call: TRBD1
v_call: TRBV2
clone_size: .
cdr3_aa: CASSRRGTAYNEQFF
cdr3_nt: TGTGCCAGCAGTCGCAGGGGGACGGCCTACAATGAGCAGTTCTTC

j_call: TRBJ2-7
cdr3_length: 16
d_call: TRBD2
v_call: TRBV5-1
clone_size: .
cdr3_aa: CASSLGTLAGVGEQYF
cdr3_nt: TGCGCCAGCAGCTTAGGAACGCTAGCGGGAGTTGGCGAGCAGTACTTC

j_call: TRBJ2-7
cdr3_length: 14
d_call: .
v_call: TRBV19
clone_size: .
cdr3_aa: CASSASGAIYEQYF
cdr3_nt: TGTGCCAGTAGTGCTTCAGGGGCCATCTACGAGCAGTACTTC

j_call: TRBJ2-3
cdr3_length: 15
d_call: .
v_call: TRBV4-3
clone_size: .
cdr3_aa: CASSQDGTSTDTQYF
cdr3_nt: TGCGCCAGCAGCCAAGACGGGACAAGCACAGATACGCAGTATTTT

j_call: TRBJ2-2
cdr3_length: 15
d_call: .
v_call: TRBV7-9
clone_size: .
cdr3_aa: CASSPTGVNTGELFF
cdr3_nt: TGTGCCAGCAGCCCGACAGGCGTGAACACCGGGGAGCTGTTTTTT

j_call: TRBJ1-4
cdr3_length: 13
d_call: .
v_call: TRBV27
clone_size: .
cdr3_aa: CASSYGLGEKLFF
cdr3_nt: TGTGCCAGCAGTTACGGACTGGGAGAAAAACTGTTTTTT

j_call: TRBJ2-1
cdr3_length: 12
d_call: .
v_call: TRBV7-3
clone_size: .
cdr3_aa: CASSYLGGEQFF
cdr3_nt: TGTGCCAGCAGCTACCTCGGGGGTGAGCAGTTCTTC

j_call: TRBJ1-5
cdr3_length: 15
d_call: TRBD1
v_call: TRBV6-1
clone_size: .
cdr3_aa: CASRDGQGVSQPQHF
cdr3_nt: TGTGCCAGCAGGGATGGACAGGGGGTGTCTCAGCCCCAGCATTTT